The 28 T cell receptor beta chains in this list originate from one sample, sequenced in a study of CD8+ T cells in alopecia areata. Regarding treatment: oral pan-JAK inhibitor, 5-10 mg twice daily. Sequencing relied on a cDNA template that was reverse transcribed from extracted RNA. Produced via immunoSEQ multiplex PCR; TCRdb's table is partial and in-frame only. Among fewer than 150,000 clones, roughly 50% were seen once, and the ten largest hold approximately 31%. Sequenced here: CD8+ T cells sorted from blood, sampled at week 4, from a patient treated with tofacitinib. These receptor sequences come from a human donor with alopecia areata.

The chain uses TRBV29-1 and TRBJ2-2, with 10 bases that match TRBD2. Germline CDR1 SQVTM, CDR2 ANQGSEA. With 4 bases clipped from V and 0 bases from J, the junction kept 5 bases outside the gene matches. This CDR3 contains 16 residues. Here the CDR3 DNA reads TGCAGCGTTGTTTTAGCGGGGGGCGCGAACACCGGGGAGCTGTTTTTT. It is translated as CSVVLAGGANTGELFF.

The V gene is TRBV30, the J gene TRBJ1-5; D is possibly TRBD1 (6 bases). Looked up from germline, CDR1 is GTSNPN and CDR2 is SVGIG (reference sequence). The CDR3 covers 15 residues. Between the trimmed V and J ends, which lost 8 bases and 3 bases, there was a span of 20 bases. The DNA of the CDR3 is TGTGCCCTATCGAGCGAGACAGGATTCAATCAGCCCCAGCATTTT. It codes for CALSSETGFNQPQHF.

The J gene is TRBJ1-1, the V gene TRBV11-1; D gene uncertain. The V gene's germline CDR1 is SGHAT and CDR2 FQDESV (reference sequence). V gave up 1 base and J gave up 6 bases, with 3 bases separating them. The CDR3 is 11 amino acids. CDR3 DNA sequence: TGTGCCAGCAGCTTAGGGTCTGAAGCTTTCTTT. Its protein is CASSLGSEAFF.

The chain uses TRBV7-2 and TRBJ2-3; D is uncertain. CDR1 is SGHTA and CDR2 is FQGNSA in the germline V gene. The CDR3 runs to 14 residues. V was cut by 4 bases and J by 1 base, with 9 bases left in between. As DNA, the CDR3 is TGTGCCAGCAGCTCCCTCCCCGGCACAGATACGCAGTATTTT. Protein product: CASSSLPGTDTQYF. The full variable domain, rest sourced from reference TRBV7-2 and TRBJ2-3, is GAGVSQSPSNKVTEKGKDVELRCDPISGHTALYWYRQSLGQGLEFLIYFQGNSAPDKSGLPSDRFSAERTGGSVSTLTIQRTQQEDSAVYLCASSSLPGTDTQYFGPGTRLTVL.

This clone was observed a few times. The genes are TRBV29-1 and TRBJ2-7; D is unresolved. Germline CDR1 is SQVTM and CDR2 is ANQGSEA. This CDR3 is 12 amino acids long. V was pared by 0 bases and J by 5 bases, with 8 bases between. The CDR3 bases are TGCAGCGTTGAAGACGAAGGGCACGAGCAGTACTTC. Its protein is CSVEDEGHEQYF.

This chain links TRBV7-2 with TRBJ2-5; tentatively, D is TRBD2 (7 bases). Germline values: CDR1 SGHTA, CDR2 FQGNSA. The V gene lost 0 bases and the J gene lost 5 bases, with 13 bases spanning the gap. The CDR3 runs 15 residues. The CDR3 protein is CASSLAGGPSETQYF. Written as DNA, the CDR3 is TGTGCCAGCAGCTTAGCGGGGGGGCCCTCCGAGACCCAGTACTTC.

The genes are TRBV29-1 and TRBJ2-1; no clear D. Germline CDR1 and CDR2: SQVTM and ANQGSEA. The CDR3 spans 16 residues. Trimming took off 7 bases at V and 0 bases at J, with 19 bases between the two ends. CDR3 in DNA: TGCAGCGCCAAAATACGATCTACCCACTCCTACAATGAGCAGTTCTTC. It specifies CSAKIRSTHSYNEQFF.

The V gene is TRBV30, the J gene TRBJ2-7; TRBD1 is a possible D gene (6 bases). V lost 5 bases and J lost 2, with 16 bases in between. The CDR3 spans 14 residues. Germline V CDR1 and CDR2: GTSNPN, SVGIG (reference sequence). CDR3 region: CAWGPGQGAYEQYF. In DNA, the CDR3 is TGTGCCTGGGGACCGGGACAAGGGGCCTACGAGCAGTACTTC.

The genes are TRBV29-1 and TRBJ2-7, with D tentatively TRBD1 (5 bases). V lost 4 bases, J lost 2 bases, and 6 bases lay in between. Per the germline V gene, CDR1 is SQVTM and CDR2 is ANQGSEA. The CDR3 sequence is 11 residues long. The CDR3 DNA is TGCAGCGTTGCAGGGCCCTACGAGCAGTACTTC. This sequence encodes CSVAGPYEQYF.

Only one count was recorded for this clone. The J gene is TRBJ2-1, the V gene TRBV27, with 11 bases that match TRBD2. The CDR3 is 16 residues long. J was trimmed by 4 bases and V by 6 bases; bases with no gene match: 8. Germline V gives CDR1 MNHEY, CDR2 SMNVEV (reference sequence). The CDR3 DNA reads TGTGCCAGCAGAGACTTGGGACTAGCGGAATACAATGAGCAGTTCTTC. Amino acids: CASRDLGLAEYNEQFF.

V is TRBV27 and J is TRBJ2-7; D call uncertain. The V gene lost 0 bases and the J gene lost 3 bases, with 9 bases spanning the gap. The germline CDR1 and CDR2 sequences are MNHEY and SMNVEV (reference sequence). This CDR3 comprises 14 residues. CDR3 sequence: CASSLSVGFYEQYF. CDR3 in DNA: TGTGCCAGCAGTTTATCCGTTGGCTTCTACGAGCAGTACTTC.

This clone has a handful of counts. This CDR3 reads CASSKVTSISYEQYF. The CDR3 bases are TGCGCCAGCTCGAAGGTTACATCTATCTCCTACGAGCAGTACTTC. This rearrangement joins TRBV5-1 to TRBJ2-7; no definite D call. Germline V gene sequence: CDR1 SGHRS, CDR2 YFSETQ. This CDR3 is 15 amino acids long. The germline V and J ends were trimmed by 7 bases and 0 bases, with 17 bases remaining between them.

V and J are TRBV6-1 and TRBJ2-1; 8 nucleotides align to TRBD1. The CDR3 contains 16 residues. Germline V gene sequence: CDR1 MNHNS, CDR2 SASEGT. Trimming at V came to 1 base and at J to 7 bases, leaving 9 bases not matched to a gene. The CDR3 loop reads CASSEEEGQGANEQFF. CDR3 DNA sequence: TGTGCCAGCAGTGAAGAGGAGGGGCAGGGGGCAAATGAGCAGTTCTTC.

V usage is TRBV29-1 and J usage is TRBJ1-1; D might be TRBD1 (5 bases). The CDR3 is 11 residues long. V was cut by 3 bases and J by 11 bases, with 13 bases left in between. The germline V gene has CDR1 SQVTM and CDR2 ANQGSEA. CDR3: CSVDFQGRAFF. The CDR3 DNA is TGCAGCGTTGACTTCCAGGGCCGTGCTTTCTTT. The complete variable domain, with remaining parts taken from reference TRBV29-1 and TRBJ1-1, reads SAVISQKPSRDICQRGTSLTIQCQVDSQVTMMFWYRQQPGQSLTLIATANQGSEATYESGFVIDKFPISRPNLTFSTLTVSNMSPEDSSIYLCSVDFQGRAFFGQGTRLTVV.

J is TRBJ1-1 and V is TRBV29-1; D gene ambiguous. Germline lookup yields CDR1 SQVTM and CDR2 ANQGSEA. The V gene lost 6 bases and the J gene lost 5 bases, with 7 bases spanning the gap. The CDR3 consists of 10 residues. CDR3 amino acids: CSVRRTEAFF. CDR3 in DNA: TGCAGCGTACGGCGGACTGAAGCTTTCTTT.

This chain links TRBV6-5 with TRBJ2-7; TRBD2 matches 11 bases. The CDR3 is made up of 14 amino acids. V was clipped by 4 bases and J by 2 bases; unmatched bases: 1. Germline CDR1 MNHEY, CDR2 SVGAGI. The CDR3 DNA follows: TGTGCCAGCAGTTCACTAGCGGGGGCCTACGAGCAGTACTTC. This translates into CASSSLAGAYEQYF.

This clone was picked up a small number of times. V gene TRBV9 combines with J gene TRBJ1-1; D is unresolved. The CDR3 consists of 12 residues. V gave up 3 bases and J gave up 1 base, with 4 bases separating them. Germline loops: CDR1 SGDLS, CDR2 YYNGEE. The CDR3 nucleotides are TGTGCCAGCAGCGACCCGAACACTGAAGCTTTCTTT. Translated, it gives CASSDPNTEAFF.

This clone turned up a few times. The chain is built from TRBV29-1 and TRBJ2-7; 9 positions agree with TRBD1. J gave up 5 bases and V 2 bases, and 7 bases lay outside the gene matches. This CDR3 is built from 14 residues. From germline, CDR1 is SQVTM and CDR2 ANQGSEA. In DNA form, the CDR3 reads TGCAGCGTTGAATGGGGGACAGGGTCCCACGAGCAGTACTTC. Its translation is CSVEWGTGSHEQYF.

The table lists this clone with a few counts. This chain joins TRBV29-1 and TRBJ2-2; 9 nucleotides match TRBD2. Germline CDR1 reads SQVTM; CDR2 reads ANQGSEA. The length of the CDR3 is 13 residues. V lost 6 bases, J lost 6 bases, and 5 bases stayed unmatched. In DNA form, the CDR3 reads TGCAGCGTCCAAGCGGGGGGATCCGGGGAGCTGTTTTTT. This sequence encodes CSVQAGGSGELFF.

This chain connects TRBV4-3 to TRBJ2-5; D not certain. Germline V gene lookup returns CDR1 LGHNA and CDR2 YSLEER. This CDR3 contains 12 residues. The V end was cut by 2 bases, the J end by 4 bases, with 5 bases between. CDR3 DNA sequence: TGCGCCAGCAGCCAACAAGGAGAGACCCAGTACTTC. It yields the protein CASSQQGETQYF.

For this clone: This CDR3 fails to terminate in the conserved phenylalanine or tryptophan, so it likely reflects a read error. This chain connects TRBV7-9 to TRBJ1-1; TRBD1 is a possible D gene (5 bases). The CDR3 length is 15 residues. V lost 2 bases and J 1 base, leaving 11 bases between the germline ends. The germline CDR1 and CDR2 sequences are SEHNR and FQNEAQ (reference sequence). CDR3 sequence reads: CASSLRNRTNTEAFL. In nucleotides, the CDR3 is TGTGCCAGCAGCTTAAGAAACAGGACGAACACTGAAGCTTTCCTT.

CDR3 residues: CASSLIPATGATEAFF. The CDR3 nucleotides read TGTGCCAGCAGTTTAATACCCGCCACTGGGGCCACTGAAGCTTTCTTT. This chain connects TRBV27 to TRBJ1-1; tentative D call: TRBD1 (5 bases). V was clipped by 2 bases and J by 4 bases, with 17 bases between them. This CDR3 is built from 16 residues. In germline, CDR1 is MNHEY, CDR2 SMNVEV (reference sequence).

The chain has TRBV29-1 and TRBJ1-2; D ambiguous. The length of the CDR3 is 13 residues. From germline, CDR1 is SQVTM and CDR2 ANQGSEA. The V end lost 1 base, the J end lost 1 base, and 7 bases lay between the germline ends. The CDR3 DNA reads TGCAGCGTTGAAGGGGAAAATAACTATGGCTACACCTTC. Translating it yields CSVEGENNYGYTF.

J is TRBJ1-2 and V is TRBV7-8; D is ambiguous. The V gene lost 5 bases and the J gene lost 1 base, with 8 bases spanning the gap. The germline V gene has CDR1 SGHVS and CDR2 FQNEAQ. The CDR3 consists of 13 residues. In DNA form, the CDR3 reads TGTGCCAGCAGCCTGACTGATAACTATGGCTACACCTTC. This gives the protein CASSLTDNYGYTF. Using reference TRBV7-8 and TRBJ1-2 for the parts outside the CDR3, the full variable domain is GAGVSQSPRYKVAKRGQDVALRCDPISGHVSLFWYQQALGQGPEFLTYFQNEAQLDKSGLPSDRFFAERPEGSVSTLKIQRTQQEDSAVYLCASSLTDNYGYTFGSGTRLTVV.

This clone was detected only a few times. The chain has TRBV7-9 and TRBJ2-7, with D perhaps given as TRBD1 or TRBD2 (5 bases each). Trimming left V 2 bases short and J 1 base short, with 18 bases between. The germline V gene encodes CDR1 SEHNR and CDR2 FQNEAQ (reference sequence). The CDR3 runs 17 residues. The CDR3 DNA is TGTGCCAGCAGCTTAAAAGGTGGCCGGGACGGTTCCTACGAGCAGTACTTC. As protein: CASSLKGGRDGSYEQYF. The full variable domain, its missing parts supplied by reference TRBV7-9 and TRBJ2-7, is DTGVSQNPRHKITKRGQNVTFRCDPISEHNRLYWYRQTLGQGPEFLTYFQNEAQLEKSRLLSDRFSAERPKGSFSTLEIQRTEQGDSAMYLCASSLKGGRDGSYEQYFGPGTRLTVT.

The rearrangement uses TRBV2 and TRBJ2-1; D is possibly TRBD2 (7 bases). Trimming took off 3 bases at V and 5 bases at J, with 14 bases between the two ends. From germline, CDR1 is SNHLY and CDR2 FYNNEI. This CDR3 spans 15 amino acids. The CDR3 nucleotides are TGTGCCAGCAGTGAGTGGAGGGGGGGACACAATGAGCAGTTCTTC. Protein: CASSEWRGGHNEQFF.

This rearrangement joins TRBV7-8 to TRBJ1-5; D unresolved. This CDR3 has 14 residues. From germline, CDR1 is SGHVS and CDR2 FQNEAQ. Trimming left V 3 bases short and J 7 bases short, with 13 bases between. CDR3 nucleotide sequence: TGTGCCAGCAGCTTCGACACAGTCGGGCAGCCCCAGCATTTT. Its protein product is CASSFDTVGQPQHF.

The gene calls are TRBV13 and TRBJ2-4; D might be TRBD2 (6 bases). The CDR3 has 13 amino acids. V lost 0 bases and J 14 bases, leaving 14 bases between the germline ends. Germline V gene data show CDR1 as PRHDT and CDR2 as FYEKMQ (reference sequence). CDR3 in DNA: TGTGCCAGCAGCTTAGGTAGCGGATCAATAGAGTACTTC. Its translation is CASSLGSGSIEYF.